The T cell receptor (beta chain) described here comes from a study of follicular helper T cells after annual influenza vaccination. Study outcomes and limitations: ICOS-CD38- cTfh most often held earlier Day 7 ICOS+CD38+ clones.

Worth noting for this clone: Its antigen is currently unknown.

V was clipped by 8 bases and J by 5 bases; unmatched bases: 6. The germline gives CDR1 LNHDA, CDR2 SQIVND (reference sequence). This CDR3 has 13 amino acids. Repertoires were generated with immunoSEQ multiplex PCR, while TCRdb's copy carries only in-frame clones and drops some. The sample lists around 9,000 clones, 80% to 85% occurring once. This sample's time point: 2013-2014 season, 7 days after vaccination. This sequence joins TRBV19 and TRBJ1-1; 9 bases map to TRBD1. The clonotype comes from an adult who received the influenza vaccine. Sequences were derived from CXCR5- memory CD4+ T cells sorted from blood, sampled 7 days after influenza vaccination. Here the CDR3 reads CASSDRGRTEAFF. As DNA, the CDR3 is TGTGCCAGTTCGGACAGGGGTCGGACTGAAGCTTTCTTT.